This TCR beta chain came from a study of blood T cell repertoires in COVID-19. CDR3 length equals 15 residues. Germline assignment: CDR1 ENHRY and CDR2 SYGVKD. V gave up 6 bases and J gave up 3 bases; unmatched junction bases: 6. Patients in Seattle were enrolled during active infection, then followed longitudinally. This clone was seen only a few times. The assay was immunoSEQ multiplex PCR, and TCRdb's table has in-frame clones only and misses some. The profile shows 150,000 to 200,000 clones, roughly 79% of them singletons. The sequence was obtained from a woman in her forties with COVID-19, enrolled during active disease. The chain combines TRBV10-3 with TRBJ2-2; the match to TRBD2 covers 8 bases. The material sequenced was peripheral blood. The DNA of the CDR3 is TGTGCCATCAGAAACAGCGGGGGAGACACCGGGGAGCTGTTTTTT. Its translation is CAIRNSGGDTGELFF.